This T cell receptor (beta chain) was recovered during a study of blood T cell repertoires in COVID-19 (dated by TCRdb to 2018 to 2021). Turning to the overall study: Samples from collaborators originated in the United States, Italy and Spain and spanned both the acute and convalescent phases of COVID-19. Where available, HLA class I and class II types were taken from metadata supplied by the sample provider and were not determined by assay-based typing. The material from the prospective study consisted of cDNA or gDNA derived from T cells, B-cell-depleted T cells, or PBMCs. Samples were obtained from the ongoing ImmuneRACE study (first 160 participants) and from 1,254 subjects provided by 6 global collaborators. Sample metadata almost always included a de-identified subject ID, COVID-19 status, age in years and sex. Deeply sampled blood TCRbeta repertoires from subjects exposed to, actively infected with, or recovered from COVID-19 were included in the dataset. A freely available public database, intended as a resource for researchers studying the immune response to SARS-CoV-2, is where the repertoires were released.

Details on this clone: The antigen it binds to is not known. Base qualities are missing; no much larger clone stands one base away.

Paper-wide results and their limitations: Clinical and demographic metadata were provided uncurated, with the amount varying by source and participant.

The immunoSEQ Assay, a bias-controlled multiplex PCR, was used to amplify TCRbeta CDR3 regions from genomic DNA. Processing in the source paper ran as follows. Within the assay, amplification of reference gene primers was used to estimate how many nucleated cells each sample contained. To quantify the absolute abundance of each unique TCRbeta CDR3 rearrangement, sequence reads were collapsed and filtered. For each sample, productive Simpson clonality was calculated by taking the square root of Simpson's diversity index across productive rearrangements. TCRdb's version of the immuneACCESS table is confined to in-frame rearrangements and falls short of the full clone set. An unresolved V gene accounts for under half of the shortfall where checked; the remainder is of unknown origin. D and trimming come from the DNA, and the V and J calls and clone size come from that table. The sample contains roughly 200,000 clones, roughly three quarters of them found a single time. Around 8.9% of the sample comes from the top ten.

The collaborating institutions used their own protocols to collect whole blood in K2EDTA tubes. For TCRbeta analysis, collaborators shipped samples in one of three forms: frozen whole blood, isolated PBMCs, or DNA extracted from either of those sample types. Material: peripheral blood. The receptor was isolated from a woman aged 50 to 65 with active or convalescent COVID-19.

The sequenced DNA: TGCGCCAGCAATAGACAGGGAGTTAGTCAGCCCCAGCATTTT. It codes for CASNRQGVSQPQHF. The chain uses TRBV10-1 and TRBJ1-5, with 7 bases matching TRBD1. Trimming leaves V shorter by 7 bases and J shorter by 6 bases, with the junction holding 9 bases beyond the gene matches. The CDR3 holds 14 amino acids from the cysteine to the phenylalanine. Only the CDR3 DNA stays, 42 bases, in frame from base 1. CDR1 and CDR2 were assigned from the germline V gene (reference sequence) as WNHNN and SYGVQD.